This T cell receptor (beta chain) derives from a study of cytomegalovirus exposure and HLA in healthy donors (dated by TCRdb to about 2017). General notes on the study: An earlier analysis of more than 550 of the donors reported about 280 Gb of sequence data and approximately 120 million unique TCR beta sequences obtained from approximately 180 million T cells. An early release that covered more than 550 HLA-typed donors contained approximately 300 gigabases of sequencing data and around 85 million unique TCR sequences. Of the approximately 400 genotyped donors, approximately 83% fell in the genetic ancestry cluster associated with self-reported Caucasian donors. The study aimed to test whether cataloging public T cell receptors could reveal signatures of past pathogen exposure. Using immunosequencing, the study profiled T cell repertoires from about 650 subjects and related those repertoires to cytomegalovirus serostatus. In addition to the first cohort of 650 to 800 subjects, a separate validation cohort of around 110 different subjects was used. To predict cytomegalovirus infection status, the study brought together high-throughput TCR immunosequencing, statistical association of individual TCRs with disease status, and machine learning. A later analysis re-analyzed previously published TCR beta repertoires from 666 donors and added high-resolution HLA genotyping to study TCR occurrence patterns. In the later analysis, no new phenotypic data were used to find candidate immune exposures; instead, reliance was placed on TCR beta sequences and their occurrence across donors. An earlier analysis of 587 of the donors used high-throughput TCR beta sequencing to judge whether each TCR beta V gene segment behaved as functional or pseudogenic. Donor age, sex, ethnicity and CMV serostatus were collected together with the repertoire data. A later genetic analysis took genome-wide SNP genotypes for about three fifths of the roughly 670 donors and used that subset as a discovery cohort. Every repertoire in the discovery cohort had been generated on one and the same sequencing platform. HLA typing covered class I and class II loci at four-digit resolution. The number of donors typed differed by locus, with about 629-640 for A, B, C, DRB1 and DQB1, around 500 for DQA1, some 570 for DPA1, and around 460 for DPB1. A handful of DR-DQ haplotypes were handled as single units for association and clustering because linkage in the cohort was strong. Among about 400 genotyped donors of the cohort, an average of roughly 230,000 unique TCR beta nucleotide sequences was sequenced per donor, of which roughly 17% were non-productive.

Results and caveats for the whole study, not just this receptor: According to the authors, the approach could potentially be generalized to other disease states and immunological phenotypes. In a later analysis, several top co-occurrence clusters were reported to appear linked to parvovirus B19, influenza, CMV and Epstein-Barr virus. The presence/absence analyses assumed that sequencing depth was roughly uniform across donors, and that assumption may not be true. A further reported finding was that TCR beta sequences accurately predicted the HLA-A and HLA-B alleles for most subjects in the first cohort. Compared with the roughly 600-donor mean, donors in an Asian-associated ancestry cluster had fewer N-insertions in productive TCRs, according to a later genetic analysis. In this cohort, only TCR beta chains were sequenced, and detectable features were limited by the absence of alpha or paired-chain data. The study gave a list of some 150 TCR beta chains associated with cytomegalovirus. At a false discovery rate of 0.05, a later analysis linked 16,951 TCR beta sequences to specific HLA alleles. In a later analysis, TCR association rates were found to vary across HLA loci, with the most associated TCRs seen for DRB1 alleles and the fewest for HLA-C alleles. An association between a missense DCLRE1C variant and V-gene and J-gene trimming of TCR beta chains was found in a later genetic analysis and replicated in an independent cohort. The classifier was reported to diagnose cytomegalovirus status with high specificity and sensitivity in both the original and validation cohorts. Because some donors lacked HLA typing at each locus, the association tests relied only on the typed subset. About 17 rarely observed V segments, including chromosome 9 orphons, were excluded from the earlier analysis of a few hundred of the donors because counts were too low. Some IMGT-functional V segments, including TRBV6-2 and TRBV6-3, could not be distinguished by the 87-base-pair reads and were therefore excluded. The only immune exposure information available for the cohort was CMV serostatus. Linkage disequilibrium might explain the correlated functional status among segregating V segments, but an unknown experimental factor could not be excluded. When HLA alleles, especially DR and DQ, strongly co-occurred, attributing TCR associations to individual alleles was difficult. Across donors, most TCR sequences were observed very rarely, whereas some public TCRs were present in many individuals. Broadly in line with IMGT annotations, most TCR beta V segments showed up in productive rearrangements about 87% or about 30% of the time in an earlier analysis of 587 of the donors. A cluster of highly shared sequence variants was judged likely to represent a technical artifact of the sequencing pipeline. Compared with equally common non-associated chains, HLA-associated TCR beta chains in a later analysis were more clonally expanded and had lower generation probabilities. According to a later analysis, most CMV-associated TCR beta chains appeared to be HLA-restricted, and the HLA associations seemed to be driven largely by CMV exposure. In vitro tests confirmed that a few of the cytomegalovirus-associated TCR beta chains recognize cytomegalovirus antigens.

Libraries came from the immunoSEQ multiplex PCR assay. The multiplex PCR relied on a mix of 60 forward primers for TCR Vbeta segments and 13 reverse primers for TCR Jbeta segments. Amplification of the CDR3 region of rearranged TCR beta genes was performed with a multiplex PCR assay on genomic DNA. The Illumina HiSeq System was used to sequence the amplified TCR beta libraries as 87-base-pair reads. Per the source publication's procedure: A later analysis counted tens of millions of unique TCR beta chains across the roughly 700 repertoires, and some 11 million of these chains were shared by at least two donors. To remove PCR and sequencing errors, raw reads were error-corrected and collapsed into unique sequences using a nearest-neighbor algorithm that merged closely related sequences. CDR3 sequences were aligned to IMGT reference sequences to assign V, D and J gene segments. For a sequence to be retained, a match of at least six nucleotides to both a V gene segment and a J gene segment was required. Rearrangements were called productive when the CDR3 lacked stop codons and stayed in frame with V and J; all others were non-productive. CDR3 was defined according to IMGT convention as the region running from the second conserved V-encoded cysteine to the conserved J-encoded phenylalanine. The earlier analysis of about 610 of the donors excluded any sequence lacking an unambiguous match to a single V gene segment. An earlier analysis of 587 of the donors classified V segments as functional when productive rearrangements were above 56.7% and as segregating when the standard deviation between donors was above 5%. To diagnose cytomegalovirus status from the catalog of TCR beta chain sequences, a statistical classification framework was built. V and J gene assignment, in a later analysis, came from comparing TCR nucleotide sequences with IMGT/GENE-DB human TR gene sequences. The TCRdist pipeline was used in a later analysis to assign CDR3 sequences and most-parsimonious VDJ recombination scenarios. A later analysis defined each TCR beta chain by its CDR3 amino acid sequence plus V-gene family, and excluded reads lacking a unique V-gene family. A later analysis removed 500 to 650 highly shared, low-generation-probability nucleotide sequences to deal with suspected cross-contamination and a sequencing artifact. In a later analysis, a clonal expansion index was calculated for each public chain from normalized within-repertoire ranks of inferred template counts. In a later analysis, generation probabilities were computed using a VDJ recombination model fitted to out-of-frame rearrangements, and the results were checked against IGoR. In a later analysis, TCR-TCR, TCR-HLA and TCR-CMV co-occurrence was scored with hypergeometric tests, and a repertoire-size bias correction was applied to TCR pairs. In a later analysis, false discovery rates were estimated by permuting HLA or CMV assignments 20 times. In a later analysis, co-occurring TCRs were grouped using DBSCAN, with TCRdist sequence similarity added in when clustering inside HLA-allele-positive subsets. Repertoires with fewer than 30,000 or more than 120,000 public chains, plus five repertoires with anomalous nucleotide sharing, were excluded from co-occurrence clustering. TCRdb holds this immuneACCESS table with in-frame rearrangements only. Some clones are missing; in checked studies, unresolved V genes explain under half, and the rest has no known cause. V, J and clone size are those of that table, while D and trimming were read from the DNA. This sample holds 150,000 to 200,000 clones; about 88% were observed only once. The ten biggest clones cover approximately 2% of the sample.

The cohort consisted of hundreds of healthy bone marrow donors. All cohort members were sampled while nominally healthy, although unrecorded immune exposures were likely present. The donor was CMV seronegative and belonged to the group of over 350 seronegative cohort members. A peripheral blood sample was collected from each donor, and TCR beta sequencing was performed on peripheral blood mononuclear cells. Genomic DNA was extracted from the blood cell samples with the Qiagen DNeasy Blood Extraction Kit. This clone showed up just a few times. Which antigen it targets is not known. No base-level quality is on record; no much larger clone is a single base apart. Trimming removed 9 bases from V and 0 bases from J, leaving 15 bases between the germline ends. CDR1 and CDR2 are drawn from the germline V gene (reference sequence): LNHDA, SQIVND. The CDR3 contains 15 residues, cysteine and phenylalanine counted. The CDR3 DNA has 45 bases and is translated from base 1.

The sequence derives from a woman aged 18-35 years in good health and CMV-seronegative. The sample consisted of PBMCs. The chain employs TRBV19 and TRBJ1-3, with no reliable assignment of the D segment. The CDR3 loop reads CASRTDFDSGNTIYF. The nucleotide sequence is TGTGCCAGCAGGACGGACTTCGACTCTGGAAACACCATATATTTT.